This T cell receptor (beta chain) comes out of a study of cytomegalovirus exposure and HLA in healthy donors. This PCR relied on a set of 60 Vbeta primers and 13 Jbeta primers. Libraries were prepared by immunoSEQ multiplex PCR; TCRdb keeps only in-frame clonotypes and omits some of them. The data show 150,000 to 160,000 clones, with 74% seen just once and 2% to 2.5% held by the top ten. To note about this clone: Antigen specificity is unknown.

Trimming removed 2 bases from V and 5 bases from J; junction bases left unmatched: 3. This CDR3 region has 14 residues. Germline CDR1 reads SGDLS; CDR2 reads YYNGEE. Study outcomes and limitations: The study put 150 or so TCR beta chains on its list as cytomegalovirus-associated. A later look showed TCR association rates differing by HLA locus, highest for DRB1 and lowest for HLA-C.

Nominally healthy donors provided the samples, though records likely missed some immune exposures. Material: PBMCs. The receptor comes from a man aged 25 to 40 in good health and CMV-seronegative. The J gene is TRBJ2-1, the V gene TRBV9, with TRBD2 identical over 8 bases. The CDR3 DNA is TGTGCCAGCAGCGTGACACTAGCGGACAATGAGCAGTTCTTC. Its translation: CASSVTLADNEQFF.